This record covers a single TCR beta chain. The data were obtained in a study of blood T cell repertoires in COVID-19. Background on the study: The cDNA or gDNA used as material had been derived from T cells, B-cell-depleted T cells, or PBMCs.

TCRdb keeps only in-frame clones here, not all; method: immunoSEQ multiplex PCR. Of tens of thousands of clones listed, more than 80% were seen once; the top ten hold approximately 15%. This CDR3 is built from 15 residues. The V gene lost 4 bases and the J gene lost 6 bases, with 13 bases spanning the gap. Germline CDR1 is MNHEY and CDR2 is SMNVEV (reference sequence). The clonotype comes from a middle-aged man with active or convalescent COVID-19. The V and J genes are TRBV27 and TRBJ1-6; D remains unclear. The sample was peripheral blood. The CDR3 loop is CASSYGRGINSPLHF. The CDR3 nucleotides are TGTGCCAGCAGTTACGGACGGGGAATTAATTCACCCCTCCACTTT.